This T cell receptor (beta chain) was identified in a study of blood T cell repertoires in COVID-19. Study information: The United States, Italy and Spain provided the acute and convalescent COVID-19 samples. T cells, B-cell-depleted T cells, or PBMCs supplied cDNA or gDNA.

Trimming left V 5 bases short and J 4 bases short, with 11 bases between. In germline, CDR1 is SGHTA, CDR2 FQGTGA. This CDR3 is 13 amino acids long. Produced via immunoSEQ multiplex PCR; TCRdb's table is partial and in-frame only. The profile shows around 310,000 clones, about 88% of them singletons. In terms of age and location, participants ranged from roughly 18 to 100 years and lived in about two dozen US areas. Sample: PBMCs or T cells enriched from blood (not recorded which). The source is a woman in her thirties or forties who had recovered from COVID-19. The chain carries TRBV7-3 and TRBJ2-5; no clear D gene. Here the CDR3 DNA reads TGTGCCAGCAGCCCCGAGCGCGGAGAGACCCAGTACTTC. Amino acid sequence: CASSPERGETQYF.